Below are 5 T cell receptor beta chains sequenced from a single sample in a study of neurological immune-mediated disorders. In TCRdb, the 5' RACE reads were re-called with MiXCR into one record per CDR3 protein. The repertoire has 55,000 to 70,000 distinct CDR3 sequences, about 10% of them found once; the top ten carry 1.8%. The sample taken for sequencing was PBMCs. These receptors originate from a man aged 60 to 75 in good health.

This clonotype was observed at least ten times. V gene TRBV3-1 combines with J gene TRBJ2-7, with TRBD1 matching over 8 bases. This CDR3 spans 14 amino acids. V gave up 6 bases and J gave up 4 bases; unmatched junction bases: 8. Germline-derived CDR1 and CDR2 are LGHDT and YNNKEL (reference sequence). The CDR3 protein is CASSTPGGRYEQYF. CDR3 nucleotide sequence: TGTGCCAGCAGTACCCCAGGGGGCAGGTACGAGCAGTACTTC.

This clonotype was recorded at least ten times. The rearrangement joins TRBV4-2 to TRBJ1-5, with TRBD1 matching 7 bases. CDR3 size: 15 residues. CDR1 and CDR2 (germline): LGHNA, YNFKEQ. J gave up 7 bases and V 0 bases, and 6 bases lay outside the gene matches. The CDR3 spells CASSQDKTGRQPQHF. DNA for the CDR3: TGTGCCAGCAGCCAAGATAAGACAGGGCGGCAGCCCCAGCATTTT.

This clonotype was counted many times. This chain uses TRBV29-1 with TRBJ1-2, with D uncertain. V dropped 3 bases and J dropped 5 bases, with 4 bases sitting between them. Germline CDR1 SQVTM, CDR2 ANQGSEA. CDR3 size: 10 residues. CDR3 sequence: CSVEAYGYTF. The CDR3 DNA sequence: TGCAGCGTTGAGGCATATGGCTACACCTTC.

This clonotype was detected many times. The rearrangement uses TRBV6-5 and TRBJ1-3; D is perhaps TRBD1 (5 bases). The CDR3 is 14 residues long. CDR1 is MNHEY, CDR2 SVGAGI, per germline. V lost 4 bases, J lost 6 bases, and 13 bases lay in between. CDR3 amino acids: CASSSPGTQNTIYF. CDR3 sequence (DNA): TGTGCCAGCAGTTCTCCCGGGACCCAAAACACCATATATTTT.

This clonotype has ten or more counts. The V and J genes are TRBV12-3 or TRBV12-4 and TRBJ1-5; the D gene is possibly TRBD1 (6 bases). V was shortened by 4 bases and J by 5 bases, with 12 bases between the two germline ends. CDR3 length: 14 residues. CDR3 DNA: TGTGCCAGCAGTTCCCAGGAGGGGGATCAGCCCCAGCATTTT. Its protein is CASSSQEGDQPQHF.